This TCR beta chain stems from a study of blood T cell repertoires in COVID-19. Study-wide context: Sample material is recorded as cDNA or gDNA derived from T cells, B-cell-depleted T cells, or PBMCs.

Participants came from some 23 US areas, aged about 18 to 100 years. Libraries were prepared by immunoSEQ multiplex PCR; TCRdb keeps only in-frame clonotypes and omits some of them. The table includes about 400,000 clones, nearly 90% detected once. The sequenced sample consisted of PBMCs or T cells enriched from blood (not recorded which). The source is a woman in her late teens or twenties with acute COVID-19.

The CDR3 reads CASSQEVDSGTDEQFF. CDR3 sequence (DNA): TGTGCCAGCAGCCAAGAAGTAGATAGCGGGACCGATGAGCAGTTCTTC. The genes are TRBV3-1 (or the pseudogene TRBV3-2) and TRBJ2-1; 8 bases fit TRBD2. The CDR3 is 16 amino acids. V was clipped by 0 bases and J by 8 bases; unmatched bases: 9. Germline-derived CDR1 and CDR2 are LGHDT and YNNKEL (reference sequence).